The 2 T cell receptor beta chains presented below share a single source sample, sequenced in a study of cytomegalovirus exposure and HLA in healthy donors. Primers for the PCR totalled 60 Vbeta and 13 Jbeta. TCRdb's copy holds only in-frame clones and misses some; the assay was immunoSEQ multiplex PCR. The table lists approximately 150,000 clones, around 85% of them singletons. The sample comprised PBMCs. These receptors came from a man in his forties in good health and CMV-seronegative.

The rearrangement uses TRBV7-8 and TRBJ2-1, with D possibly matching TRBD1 (5 bases). The V end was cut by 1 base, the J end by 5 bases, with 24 bases between. The CDR3 runs 19 residues. Germline CDR1 SGHVS, CDR2 FQNEAQ. CDR3 coding DNA: TGTGCCAGCAGCTTAGGCAGTGGGGCTCACTTTAACCTCAACAATGAGCAGTTCTTC. Its translation: CASSLGSGAHFNLNNEQFF.

This rearrangement joins TRBV30 to TRBJ1-4; perhaps TRBD1 as D (6 bases). The ends were cut back, 5 bases at V and 4 bases at J, with 17 bases in the middle. Germline V CDR1 and CDR2: GTSNPN, SVGIG (reference sequence). The CDR3 contains 15 residues. The CDR3 nucleotides are TGTGCCTGGGGCCCGTTCGTACAGGGTAATGAAAAACTGTTTTTT. Translated: CAWGPFVQGNEKLFF.